The rows below give T cell receptor beta chains drawn from one sample of a study of metastatic and nonmetastatic thyroid tumors. TCRdb re-called clones from the PCR reads using MiXCR. The sample consists of tens of thousands of clones, around 10% of them appearing once. The sample consisted of blood. These receptors all come from a male donor with papillary thyroid cancer or a benign thyroid nodule (not recorded which). Some clones in this sample may be carry-over from other donors' samples. Both conserved end residues are part of each CDR3.

CDR3 length: 15; J gene: TRBJ1-1; V gene: TRBV28; CDR3 protein: CASGWGQGGYTEAFF
CDR3 length: 18; J gene: TRBJ1-4; V gene: TRBV25-1; CDR3 protein: CASSELDHKGPTNEKLFF
CDR3 length: 15; J gene: TRBJ1-1; V gene: TRBV7-8; CDR3 protein: CASSSVTGTFTEAFF
CDR3 length: 17; J gene: TRBJ1-3; V gene: TRBV6-5; CDR3 protein: CASSYSIGGGGGNTIYF
CDR3 length: 16; J gene: TRBJ2-2; V gene: TRBV7-8; CDR3 protein: CASSSRSAEGAGELFF
CDR3 length: 11; J gene: TRBJ1-2; V gene: TRBV28; CDR3 protein: CASSSGYGYTF
CDR3 length: 17; J gene: TRBJ2-7; V gene: TRBV7-2; CDR3 protein: CASSLAGEVGSSNEQYF
CDR3 length: 14; J gene: TRBJ1-5; V gene: TRBV15; CDR3 protein: CATSYGTASQPQHF
CDR3 length: 12; J gene: TRBJ2-7; V gene: TRBV18; CDR3 protein: CASSPRGHEQYF
CDR3 length: 15; J gene: TRBJ2-2; V gene: TRBV4-1; CDR3 protein: CASSHPVARPGELFF
CDR3 length: 15; J gene: TRBJ2-7; V gene: TRBV28; CDR3 protein: CANRPGLAINYEQYF
CDR3 length: 14; J gene: TRBJ2-1; V gene: TRBV5-1; CDR3 protein: CASSRDLSYNEQFF
CDR3 length: 13; J gene: TRBJ2-4; V gene: TRBV2; CDR3 protein: CASYREAKNIQYF
CDR3 length: 14; J gene: TRBJ1-5; V gene: TRBV6-2/TRBV6-3; CDR3 protein: CASSYGGGNQPQHF
CDR3 length: 13; J gene: TRBJ2-7; V gene: TRBV11-2; CDR3 protein: CASSYRQGYEQYF
CDR3 length: 12; J gene: TRBJ1-1; V gene: TRBV13; CDR3 protein: CASSLKGTEAFF
CDR3 length: 15; J gene: TRBJ1-5; V gene: TRBV19; CDR3 protein: CASSARDRPNQPQHF
CDR3 length: 15; J gene: TRBJ2-2; V gene: TRBV15; CDR3 protein: CATSGGGIWTGELFF
CDR3 length: 15; J gene: TRBJ1-4; V gene: TRBV30; CDR3 protein: CAWSDPGKANEKLFF
CDR3 length: 15; J gene: TRBJ2-7; V gene: TRBV10-3; CDR3 protein: CAISESTSGSSEQYF
CDR3 length: 15; J gene: TRBJ2-3; V gene: TRBV6-4; CDR3 protein: CASSDGGTSTDTQYF
CDR3 length: 12; J gene: TRBJ2-1; V gene: TRBV29-1; CDR3 protein: CSVEKRYNEQFF
CDR3 length: 15; J gene: TRBJ1-1; V gene: TRBV7-6; CDR3 protein: CASSLLGFAGAEAFF
CDR3 length: 14; J gene: TRBJ2-5; V gene: TRBV19; CDR3 protein: CASSRGGGQETQYF
CDR3 length: 14; J gene: TRBJ1-2; V gene: TRBV6-1; CDR3 protein: CASNPGPENYGYTF
CDR3 length: 15; J gene: TRBJ2-7; V gene: TRBV7-8; CDR3 protein: CASSRPGLASYEQYF
CDR3 length: 13; J gene: TRBJ1-5; V gene: TRBV6-1; CDR3 protein: CASSVQGDQTQHF
CDR3 length: 12; J gene: TRBJ1-2; V gene: TRBV6-2/TRBV6-3; CDR3 protein: CASSYTTDCYTF
CDR3 length: 11; J gene: TRBJ2-5; V gene: TRBV14; CDR3 protein: CASSHSETQYF
CDR3 length: 15; J gene: TRBJ2-4; V gene: TRBV19; CDR3 protein: CASSIEVERHFIQYF
CDR3 length: 16; J gene: TRBJ2-7; V gene: TRBV20-1; CDR3 protein: CSASAQGREGSYEQYF
CDR3 length: 16; J gene: TRBJ2-2; V gene: TRBV11-2; CDR3 protein: CASSLVGGTNTGELFF
CDR3 length: 16; J gene: TRBJ2-1; V gene: TRBV6-1; CDR3 protein: CASSPPGASGRNEQFF
CDR3 length: 14; J gene: TRBJ2-7; V gene: TRBV6-1; CDR3 protein: CASSEATGADEQYF
CDR3 length: 14; J gene: TRBJ1-6; V gene: TRBV6-1; CDR3 protein: CASSGGFYNSPLHF
CDR3 length: 12; J gene: TRBJ2-7; V gene: TRBV30; CDR3 protein: CAWRNSPYEQYF
CDR3 length: 15; J gene: TRBJ2-4; V gene: TRBV18; CDR3 protein: CASSEGQGGGNIQYF
CDR3 length: 16; J gene: TRBJ2-1; V gene: TRBV20-1; CDR3 protein: CSARGLAGGIYNEQFF
CDR3 length: 16; J gene: TRBJ1-1; V gene: TRBV6-1; CDR3 protein: CASSLGQGGEDTEAFF
CDR3 length: 13; J gene: TRBJ2-3; V gene: TRBV27; CDR3 protein: CASSLRLPDTQYF
CDR3 length: 16; J gene: TRBJ2-1; V gene: TRBV18; CDR3 protein: CASTDRVREGRNEQFF
CDR3 length: 16; J gene: TRBJ2-6; V gene: TRBV10-3; CDR3 protein: CAISESGGSGANVLTF
CDR3 length: 14; J gene: TRBJ2-5; V gene: TRBV6-1; CDR3 protein: CASSSLGGQETQYF
CDR3 length: 14; J gene: TRBJ2-5; V gene: TRBV5-6; CDR3 protein: CASSLVGSEETQYF